This is a list of T cell receptor beta chains from one sample in a study of cytomegalovirus exposure and HLA in healthy donors. The repertoire was sequenced with immunoSEQ multiplex PCR; TCRdb's copy has only in-frame clones and lacks some. The sample lists some 140,000 clones, about 79% occurring once. Sequenced sample: PBMCs. Receptor source: a female donor in good health and CMV-seropositive. Each CDR3 is given with its conserved first and last residue. Each record gives: J gene, V gene, clone size, D gene, CDR3 protein, CDR3 DNA. D genes are given only for firm matches. The listing skips clone size in some rows; elsewhere it reads once, few, many or a size class.

>TRBJ1-5|TRBV6-5|NA|TRBD1
CASSYTTGSDQPQHF
TGTGCCAGCAGTTATACGACAGGGTCCGATCAGCCCCAGCATTTT
>TRBJ1-1|TRBV6-1|once|TRBD1
CASSDLTGGFGNTEAFF
TGTGCCAGCAGTGACCTAACAGGGGGCTTTGGGAACACTGAAGCTTTCTTT
>TRBJ1-2|TRBV10-3|NA|NA
CAIRSDRYYGYTF
TGTGCCATCAGGTCGGACAGATACTATGGCTACACCTTC
>TRBJ2-7|TRBV4-1|few|TRBD1
CASSSDRGYEQYF
TGCGCCAGCAGCTCCGACAGGGGGTACGAGCAGTACTTC
>TRBJ2-1|TRBV4-2|NA|NA
CASSLWGGNNEQFF
TGTGCCAGCAGCCTGTGGGGAGGTAACAATGAGCAGTTCTTC
>TRBJ2-1|TRBV9|once|TRBD2
CASSVGLAGGFGNEQFF
TGTGCCAGCAGCGTAGGACTAGCGGGAGGCTTTGGGAATGAGCAGTTCTTC
>TRBJ2-2|TRBV15|NA|NA
CATSRDREAGELFF
TGTGCCACCAGCAGAGACAGAGAGGCCGGGGAGCTGTTTTTT
>TRBJ2-1|TRBV2|NA|NA
CASSFQRSSYNEQFF
TGTGCCAGCAGTTTCCAAAGGAGCTCCTACAATGAGCAGTTCTTC
>TRBJ1-6|TRBV5-5|NA|TRBD1
CASSTRGIGNSPLHF
TGTGCCAGCAGCACCAGGGGGATCGGTAATTCACCCCTCCACTTT
>TRBJ1-5|TRBV6-5|few|NA
CASSYSRGNQPQHF
TGTGCCAGCAGTTATAGTCGAGGCAATCAGCCCCAGCATTTT
>TRBJ2-5|TRBV7-9|once|NA
CASSPSGLTETQYF
TGTGCCAGCAGCCCGTCAGGGTTGACAGAGACCCAGTACTTC
>TRBJ1-5|TRBV5-6|NA|NA
CASSLSNSLGDQPQHF
TGTGCCAGCAGCTTATCGAATTCCCTGGGCGATCAGCCCCAGCATTTT
>TRBJ2-3|TRBV19|NA|TRBD2
CASSPVGRGDTQYF
TGTGCCAGTAGTCCAGTCGGGAGGGGGGATACGCAGTATTTT
>TRBJ1-1|TRBV11-3|NA|TRBD1
CASSLGQGDTNTEAFF
TGTGCCAGCAGCTTAGGTCAGGGGGATACCAACACTGAAGCTTTCTTT
>TRBJ2-1|TRBV7-9|NA|NA
CASSLAAGNEQFF
TGTGCCAGCAGCTTAGCGGCAGGGAATGAGCAGTTCTTC
>TRBJ1-2|TRBV28|NA|NA
CASSSQGEGYTF
TGTGCCAGCAGTTCCCAAGGGGAAGGCTACACCTTC
>TRBJ2-1|TRBV9|NA|NA
CASSSRTGTYNEQFF
TGTGCCAGCAGCTCACGGACTGGGACCTACAATGAGCAGTTCTTC
>TRBJ1-5|TRBV28|few|NA
CASSSQPGQYSNQPQHF
TGTGCCAGCAGTTCACAACCGGGACAATATAGCAATCAGCCCCAGCATTTT
>TRBJ2-7|TRBV19|NA|NA
CASSKRGHPSYEQYF
TGTGCCAGTAGTAAACGGGGACACCCTTCCTACGAGCAGTACTTC
>TRBJ2-7|TRBV19|once|NA
CASSDKGAYEQYF
TGTGCCAGTAGTGACAAAGGTGCCTACGAGCAGTACTTC
>TRBJ2-2|TRBV11-2|few|NA
CASSTVGGTGELFF
TGTGCCAGCAGCACAGTGGGGGGTACCGGGGAGCTGTTTTTT
>TRBJ2-5|TRBV14|NA|TRBD1
CASSQVGTGPPLVYF
TGTGCCAGCAGCCAAGTTGGGACAGGACCCCCGCTTGTGTACTTC
>TRBJ2-3|TRBV19|NA|NA
CASREGGARDTQYF
TGTGCCAGTAGGGAGGGGGGGGCCAGGGATACGCAGTATTTT
>TRBJ2-5|TRBV27|NA|TRBD2
CASSSPARHGTSPYGQYF
TGTGCCAGCAGTTCCCCCGCACGCCACGGGACTAGCCCTTACGGGCAGTACTTC
>TRBJ2-5|TRBV7-2|NA|NA
CASSLARQGGQETQYF
TGTGCCAGCAGCTTAGCGCGGCAGGGCGGACAAGAGACCCAGTACTTC
>TRBJ1-3|TRBV7-2|NA|NA
CASSEGGGDGNTIYF
TGTGCCAGCAGCGAGGGCGGGGGCGATGGAAACACCATATATTTT
>TRBJ2-3|TRBV7-9|NA|TRBD1
CASSHQTGTGTDTQYF
TGTGCCAGCAGCCATCAAACCGGGACAGGCACAGATACGCAGTATTTT
>TRBJ2-5|TRBV30|few|TRBD2
CAWTRPGRGGETQYF
TGTGCCTGGACCCGACCTGGGCGGGGAGGGGAGACCCAGTACTTC
>TRBJ2-1|TRBV7-9|NA|TRBD2
CASSLGGLAGGTEQFF
TGTGCCAGCAGCTTAGGGGGACTAGCGGGAGGGACTGAGCAGTTCTTC
>TRBJ2-5|TRBV5-1|NA|TRBD2
CASSLVLAGGETQYF
TGCGCCAGCAGCTTGGTTCTAGCGGGAGGTGAGACCCAGTACTTC
>TRBJ1-3|TRBV6-1|NA|TRBD1
CASIGTDSGNTIYF
TGTGCCAGCATAGGGACAGACTCTGGAAACACCATATATTTT
>TRBJ2-2|TRBV9|NA|TRBD2
CASSVGLAGTGELFF
TGTGCCAGCAGCGTAGGACTAGCGGGGACCGGGGAGCTGTTTTTT
>TRBJ2-2|TRBV2|NA|NA
CASSDRVAGELFF
TGTGCCAGCAGTGACAGGGTTGCAGGGGAGCTGTTTTTT
>TRBJ2-7|TRBV10-1|NA|TRBD1
CASIPDRASYEQYF
TGCGCCAGCATCCCGGACAGGGCTTCCTACGAGCAGTACTTC
>TRBJ2-3|TRBV30|few|NA
CAWSVGVGTDTQYF
TGTGCCTGGAGTGTCGGGGTGGGAACAGATACGCAGTATTTT
>TRBJ2-1|TRBV9|NA|TRBD2
CASSAGPLAGGTLGGGEQFF
TGTGCCAGCAGCGCAGGACCCCTCGCGGGAGGAACTCTTGGGGGGGGTGAGCAGTTCTTC
>TRBJ2-1|TRBV6-6|NA|TRBD2
CASSYYSGSPYNEQFF
TGTGCCAGCAGTTACTATAGCGGGAGCCCCTACAATGAGCAGTTCTTC
>TRBJ2-1|TRBV7-9|once|TRBD2
CASSPMIAGASYNEQFF
TGTGCCAGCAGCCCGATGATAGCGGGGGCCTCCTACAATGAGCAGTTCTTC
>TRBJ2-1|TRBV2|NA|NA
CASSETGTHGYNEQFF
TGTGCCAGCAGTGAGACAGGCACACATGGGTACAATGAGCAGTTCTTC
>TRBJ2-1|TRBV2|NA|TRBD2
CASIRELAGDEQFF
TGTGCCAGCATCCGGGAACTAGCGGGCGATGAGCAGTTCTTC
>TRBJ1-2|TRBV4-1|NA|TRBD1
CASSPGGRTLGYTF
TGCGCCAGCAGCCCAGGGGGACGGACCTTAGGCTACACCTTC
>TRBJ2-3|TRBV30|once|TRBD2
CAWTTSGTSTDTQYF
TGTGCCTGGACCACTAGCGGAACTAGCACAGATACGCAGTATTTT
>TRBJ1-2|TRBV11-2|few|TRBD1
CASSFRTGGDYGYTF
TGTGCCAGCAGCTTCAGGACAGGGGGGGACTATGGCTACACCTTC
>TRBJ2-7|TRBV21-1|few|NA
CASCYPGGGPPYEQYF
TGTGCCAGCTGTTATCCCGGCGGGGGTCCTCCCTACGAGCAGTACTTC
>TRBJ1-1|TRBV29-1|NA|TRBD1
CSVEKDRDPGTEAFF
TGCAGCGTTGAAAAGGACAGGGACCCCGGCACTGAAGCTTTCTTT
>TRBJ2-5|TRBV5-4|NA|TRBD2
CASSSRGSGGAVETQYF
TGTGCCAGCAGCTCAAGGGGTAGCGGGGGGGCCGTAGAGACCCAGTACTTC
>TRBJ1-5|TRBV2|NA|NA
CASNTGTFNQPQHF
TGTGCCAGCAATACAGGGACATTCAATCAGCCCCAGCATTTT
>TRBJ1-2|TRBV5-1|NA|NA
CASSLPSVGGYTF
TGCGCCAGCAGCTTACCCTCCGTCGGGGGCTACACCTTC
>TRBJ1-2|TRBV7-9|NA|NA
CASSLVPGGGYTF
TGTGCCAGCAGCTTAGTCCCAGGAGGTGGCTACACCTTC